Below are 30 T cell receptor beta chains sequenced from a single sample in a study of spatial heterogeneity in lung cancer. TCRdb re-called the 5' RACE reads through MiXCR, storing one row per CDR3 protein. Of 65,000 to 85,000 distinct CDR3 sequences listed, about a fifth are singletons. Time point specified: sample taken at primary tumor resection. TCRs were sequenced from unsorted whole RNA of tumor, nontumor lung or PBMC. The sequencing here drew on PBMCs, taken at surgery. These receptors all come from a male donor with early-stage non-small cell lung cancer.

This clonotype has a single count. The J gene is TRBJ2-5, the V gene TRBV2, with D unclear. Between the trimmed V and J ends, which lost 2 bases and 2 bases, there was a span of 9 bases. CDR1 and CDR2 from the germline V gene are SNHLY and FYNNEI. This CDR3 has 14 residues. The CDR3 DNA sequence: TGTGCCAGCAGTGAATTAGGACCTCAAGAGACCCAGTACTTC. Encoded protein: CASSELGPQETQYF. Complete variable domain (other parts from reference TRBV2 and TRBJ2-5): EPEVTQTPSHQVTQMGQEVILRCVPISNHLYFYWYRQILGQKVEFLVSFYNNEISEKSEIFDDQFSVERPDGSNFTLKIRSTKLEDSAMYFCASSELGPQETQYFGPGTRLLVL.

The chain employs TRBV20-1 and TRBJ2-1, with D possibly being TRBD1 or TRBD2 (7 bases each). V gave up 4 bases and J gave up 2 bases, with 18 bases separating them. The germline gives CDR1 DFQATT, CDR2 SNEGSKA (reference sequence). The CDR3 loop spans 16 amino acids. The chain's CDR3 is CSAKDRRGQTYNEQFF. CDR3 nucleotide sequence: TGCAGTGCTAAGGACAGGCGGGGGCAAACCTACAATGAGCAGTTCTTC.

Many counts were recorded for this clonotype. V usage is TRBV24-1 and J usage is TRBJ2-5; 7 bases align to TRBD2. Germline V gene sequence: CDR1 KGHDR, CDR2 SFDVKD. Losses at the gene ends were 5 bases for V and 5 bases for J; bases not matched to a gene: 7. The CDR3 has 14 amino acids. This CDR3 reads CATSGQGGMETQYF. The CDR3 DNA is TGTGCCACCAGTGGTCAGGGAGGGATGGAGACCCAGTACTTC.

The chain employs TRBV28 and TRBJ2-7; 7 bases map to TRBD1. V shed 5 bases, J shed 5 bases, and the junction held 9 bases outside the gene matches. The CDR3 is 14 residues long. Germline loops: CDR1 MDHEN, CDR2 SYDVKM. In DNA form, the CDR3 reads TGTGCCAGCAGTGTACAGGGGAAGTGGGACGAGCAGTACTTC. Its protein is CASSVQGKWDEQYF.

The V gene is TRBV5-1, the J gene TRBJ1-1, with 10 bases matching TRBD1. CDR1 is SGHRS and CDR2 is YFSETQ in the germline V gene. CDR3 size: 15 residues. The junction had 8 bases not matched to a gene; V was cut back by 5 bases and J by 4 bases. The CDR3 nucleotides read TGCGCCAGCAGGACAGGGGGCAACGTGCCCACTGAAGCTTTCTTT. Protein: CASRTGGNVPTEAFF. Supplemented by reference TRBV5-1 and TRBJ1-1, the full variable domain reads KAGVTQTPRYLIKTRGQQVTLSCSPISGHRSVSWYQQTPGQGLQFLFEYFSETQRNKGNFPGRFSGRQFSNSRSEMNVSTLELGDSALYLCASRTGGNVPTEAFFGQGTRLTVV.

The V gene is TRBV3-1, the J gene TRBJ2-1; D not certain. V lost 7 bases, J lost 0 bases, and 13 bases lay in between. CDR1 LGHDT and CDR2 YNNKEL come from the germline V gene (reference sequence). The CDR3 runs 15 residues. This chain's CDR3 is CASNPSVSSYNEQFF. CDR3 nucleotides: TGTGCCAGCAACCCCTCGGTTAGCTCCTACAATGAGCAGTTCTTC.

J is TRBJ1-2 and V is TRBV20-1, with a weak D call TRBD1 (6 bases). CDR3 length: 14 amino acids. CDR1 and CDR2 from the germline V gene are DFQATT and SNEGSKA (reference sequence). Deletions cut 7 bases from V and 4 bases from J, with 19 bases between. The DNA for the CDR3 is TGCAGTGGGAGGGGGGAGTTAACCCTCTATGGCTACACCTTC. Amino acid sequence: CSGRGELTLYGYTF.

The chain couples TRBV7-6 to TRBJ2-7; TRBD1 aligns across 7 bases. CDR1 is SGHVS and CDR2 is FNYEAQ in the germline V gene. CDR3 length: 14 amino acids. With V trimmed by 5 bases and J by 2 bases, 6 bases remained unmatched. The CDR3 nucleotides are TGTGCCAGCAGCCTCTGGGACAGAGCCTACGAGCAGTACTTC. It codes for CASSLWDRAYEQYF.

This chain connects TRBV28 to TRBJ2-2, with 7 bases lining up with TRBD1. The germline V gene has CDR1 MDHEN and CDR2 SYDVKM. V lost 8 bases to trimming and J lost 1 base; unmatched junction nucleotides: 7. The CDR3 consists of 15 residues. CDR3 nucleotide sequence: TGTGCCAGCCGACCGGGACAGATGAACACCGGGGAGCTGTTTTTT. Protein: CASRPGQMNTGELFF.

This clonotype has just a few counts. This chain joins TRBV29-1 and TRBJ1-1; 7 nucleotides agree with TRBD1. CDR1 SQVTM and CDR2 ANQGSEA come from the germline V gene. CDR3 length: 13 residues. V gave up 5 bases and J gave up 5 bases; unmatched junction bases: 8. CDR3 nucleotides: TGCAGCGTTAGGGCAGGGGGAATTACTGAAGCTTTCTTT. Its protein product is CSVRAGGITEAFF.

This clonotype was counted between two and nine times. The chain employs TRBV7-9 and TRBJ2-7; 8 bases fit TRBD2. J lost 5 bases, V lost 5 bases, and 8 bases had no gene match. Germline CDR1 reads SEHNR; CDR2 reads FQNEAQ (reference sequence). This CDR3 region has 14 residues. DNA of the CDR3: TGTGCCAGCAGCCTCCCAAGCGGGAGTAACGAGCAGTACTTC. It translates to CASSLPSGSNEQYF.

The sample holds a few counts of this clonotype. The CDR3 DNA is TGCGCCAGCAGCTTGGAACAGGGAGTCGGCGGCTACACCTTC. Encoded protein: CASSLEQGVGGYTF. The genes are TRBV5-1 and TRBJ1-2; tentative D call: TRBD1 (6 bases). Looked up from germline, CDR1 is SGHRS and CDR2 is YFSETQ. This CDR3 has 14 residues. Trimming left V 0 bases short and J 8 bases short, with 14 bases between. Combining the CDR3 with reference TRBV5-1 and TRBJ1-2 gives the whole variable domain KAGVTQTPRYLIKTRGQQVTLSCSPISGHRSVSWYQQTPGQGLQFLFEYFSETQRNKGNFPGRFSGRQFSNSRSEMNVSTLELGDSALYLCASSLEQGVGGYTFGSGTRLTVV.

CDR3 protein: CASSPTPRHEQFF. Written as DNA, the CDR3 is TGTGCCAGCAGCCCGACCCCCCGGCATGAGCAGTTCTTC. This chain connects TRBV7-3 to TRBJ2-1, with no clear D. V lost 5 bases and J 8 bases, leaving 13 bases between the germline ends. This CDR3 region has 13 residues. Germline lookup yields CDR1 SGHTA and CDR2 FQGTGA.

This clonotype was observed a handful of times. The chain employs TRBV7-9 and TRBJ2-6; D may be TRBD1 (6 bases). This CDR3 region has 18 residues. Trimming cost V 4 bases and J 0 bases, with 16 bases left between them. CDR1 is SEHNR, CDR2 FQNEAQ, per germline (reference sequence). Here the CDR3 DNA reads TGTGCCAGCAGCTCCACCCAGACAGGTCCCTCTGGGGCCAACGTCCTGACTTTC. Protein: CASSSTQTGPSGANVLTF.

CDR3 in amino acids: CGRDLLFYEQYF. DNA of the CDR3: TGCGGCCGGGACTTGCTTTTCTACGAGCAGTACTTC. The chain is built from TRBV20-1 and TRBJ2-7; tentative D call: TRBD2 (6 bases). This CDR3 has 12 amino acids. The germline V gene encodes CDR1 DFQATT and CDR2 SNEGSKA (reference sequence).

In this sample, this clonotype turned up many times. V usage is TRBV3-1 and J usage is TRBJ1-2; D not resolved. Germline CDR1 is LGHDT and CDR2 is YNNKEL (reference sequence). This CDR3 is 14 amino acids long. Trimming removed 4 bases at V and 2 bases at J, with 11 bases between. The CDR3 region has the DNA TGTGCCAGCAGCCTTTTGGCCAGCAACTATGGCTACACCTTC. Its translation: CASSLLASNYGYTF. The full variable domain, with the rest looked up from reference TRBV3-1 and TRBJ1-2, is DTAVSQTPKYLVTQMGNDKSIKCEQNLGHDTMYWYKQDSKKFLKIMFSYNNKELIINETVPNRFSPKSPDKAHLNLHINSLELGDSAVYFCASSLLASNYGYTFGSGTRLTVV.

This clonotype was seen a few times. V gene TRBV28 combines with J gene TRBJ1-6, with D possibly matching TRBD1 (5 bases). The CDR3 loop spans 16 amino acids. Germline assignment: CDR1 MDHEN and CDR2 SYDVKM. Trimming took off 2 bases at V and 11 bases at J, with 19 bases between the two ends. This CDR3 is CASSLGTTLSPPPLHF. CDR3 bases: TGTGCCAGCAGTTTAGGGACCACATTATCCCCTCCACCCCTCCACTTT.

For the CDR3, the DNA is TGTGCCAGAAGCCCACAGGGGAGAGGCTCCTACGAGCAGTACTTC. It translates to CARSPQGRGSYEQYF. V is TRBV5-3 and J is TRBJ2-7; 7 bases align to TRBD1. TRBV5-3 is known as an ORF, though its function is uncertain. The CDR3 length is 15 residues. With 4 bases clipped from V and 0 bases from J, the junction kept 7 bases outside the gene matches.

The chain recombines TRBV9 with TRBJ1-5; D remains unclear. The CDR3 is made up of 13 amino acids. Germline assignment: CDR1 SGDLS and CDR2 YYNGEE. The ends were cut back, 0 bases at V and 7 bases at J, with 8 bases in the middle. CDR3 residues: CASSVARKQPQHF. In DNA, the CDR3 is TGTGCCAGCAGCGTAGCTCGTAAACAGCCCCAGCATTTT.

This clonotype appeared a few times. This CDR3 reads CSAGHGGRELFF. In DNA form, the CDR3 reads TGCAGTGCCGGGCACGGGGGCCGGGAACTGTTTTTT. The rearrangement joins TRBV20-1 to TRBJ1-4; the D gene is possibly TRBD1 (6 bases). Trimming took 6 bases from V and 12 from J, leaving 17 bases between them. Per germline, CDR1 DFQATT and CDR2 SNEGSKA (reference sequence). CDR3 size: 12 residues.

This clonotype has ten or more counts. This sequence joins TRBV12-3 or TRBV12-4 and TRBJ1-5; D not certain. The CDR3 has 12 amino acids. Trimming removed 5 bases at V and 5 bases at J, with 7 bases between. CDR3 residues: CASSQSDQPQHF. CDR3 in DNA: TGTGCCAGCAGTCAGAGTGATCAGCCCCAGCATTTT.

Turning to this clonotype: With a much larger clone just one base away, this may be a read error. This chain joins TRBV28 and TRBJ2-5; D might be TRBD2 (5 bases). The CDR3 totals 13 residues. V was clipped by 5 bases and J by 7 bases, with 14 bases between them. Germline lookup yields CDR1 MDHEN and CDR2 SYDVKM. The chain's CDR3 is CASSLGPGRTQYF. The CDR3 DNA reads as TGTGCCAGCAGTCTAGGACCTGGGAGGACCCAGTACTTC.

Notes on this clonotype: At one end, the junction sequence differs from germline, possibly due to a read error. V is TRBV23-1 and J is TRBJ2-1; 8 bases align to TRBD1. TRBV23-1 carries the ORF label, with uncertain function. This CDR3 has 16 amino acids. CDR3 nucleotide sequence: TGCGCCAGCAGTCAAGAGGACAGGGTATCCTTCAATGAGCAGTTCTTC. Its protein is CASSQEDRVSFNEQFF.

The chain uses TRBV7-2 and TRBJ2-5; 7 nucleotides match TRBD1. CDR1 SGHTA and CDR2 FQGNSA come from the germline V gene. Germline trimming cut 5 bases from V and 3 bases from J; bases unmatched to any gene: 9. This CDR3 is built from 15 residues. CDR3 coding DNA: TGTGCCAGCAGCAGAGGACAGGTCCAAAAAGAGACCCAGTACTTC. Residues: CASSRGQVQKETQYF.

The chain couples TRBV14 to TRBJ2-7; 9 bases fit TRBD1. Losses at the gene ends were 4 bases for V and 6 bases for J; bases not matched to a gene: 13. From germline, CDR1 is SGHDN and CDR2 FVKESK. The CDR3 spans 16 residues. CDR3 amino acids: CASSPWGQGYDREQYF. For the CDR3, the DNA is TGTGCCAGCAGCCCCTGGGGACAGGGCTATGATCGCGAGCAGTACTTC.

This clonotype was seen more than once but under ten times. The chain recombines TRBV3-1 with TRBJ2-7; unclear D gene. From germline, CDR1 is LGHDT and CDR2 YNNKEL (reference sequence). This CDR3 has 13 amino acids. The germline V and J ends were trimmed by 4 bases and 3 bases, with 10 bases remaining between them. The chain's CDR3 is CASSPTAGYEQYF. CDR3 DNA: TGTGCCAGCAGCCCGACCGCAGGCTACGAGCAGTACTTC.

In its sample, this clonotype was seen a few times. V usage is TRBV7-2 and J usage is TRBJ1-5, with 9 bases identical to TRBD1. Germline V gene sequence: CDR1 SGHTA, CDR2 FQGNSA. The CDR3 runs 14 residues. Unmatched junction bases numbered 6, after V lost 6 bases and J lost 6 bases. The CDR3 region has the DNA TGTGCCAGCAGACAAACAGGGGGCGGTCAGCCCCAGCATTTT. Translation gives CASRQTGGGQPQHF. The full variable domain, completed using reference TRBV7-2 and TRBJ1-5, is GAGVSQSPSNKVTEKGKDVELRCDPISGHTALYWYRQSLGQGLEFLIYFQGNSAPDKSGLPSDRFSAERTGGSVSTLTIQRTQQEDSAVYLCASRQTGGGQPQHFGDGTRLSIL.

The chain has TRBV7-6 and TRBJ2-1; 9 nucleotides align to TRBD2. Losses at the gene ends were 4 bases for V and 10 bases for J; bases not matched to a gene: 14. The CDR3 is made up of 16 amino acids. Germline V gene sequence: CDR1 SGHVS, CDR2 FNYEAQ. The CDR3 DNA reads TGTGCCAGCAGCTCCCTGGCGGCGGGGGGGCGTCGGGAGCAGTTCTTC. Amino acid sequence: CASSSLAAGGRREQFF. The entire variable domain, with the rest obtained from reference TRBV7-6 and TRBJ2-1, is as follows: GAGVSQSPRYKVTKRGQDVALRCDPISGHVSLYWYRQALGQGPEFLTYFNYEAQQDKSGLPNDRFSAERPEGSISTLTIQRTEQRDSAMYRCASSSLAAGGRREQFFGPGTRLTVL.

In this sample, this clonotype turned up many times. This chain links TRBV7-2 with TRBJ1-2, with 7 bases that match TRBD1. Germline assignment: CDR1 SGHTA and CDR2 FQGNSA. The CDR3 loop spans 14 amino acids. With 1 base clipped from V and 2 bases from J, the junction kept 1 base outside the gene matches. The CDR3 here is CASSLVTGNYGYTF. CDR3 coding DNA: TGTGCCAGCAGCTTAGTGACAGGGAACTATGGCTACACCTTC.

On this clonotype: The junction differs from germline at one of its ends, possibly a read error. This chain connects TRBV20-1 to TRBJ1-1, with no clear D. CDR3 length equals 12 residues. Germline V gene data show CDR1 as DFQATT and CDR2 as SNEGSKA (reference sequence). CDR3 nucleotides: TGCAGTGCTTCTCCACTGAGGGCAGGAGAGCTATTT. As protein: CSASPLRAGELF.